This T cell receptor (beta chain) derives from a study of T cell responses to AZD1222 COVID-19 vaccine. For the study at large: Pooling of second doses given at about 4 or about 12 weeks was done.

Trimming removed 2 bases at V and 1 base at J, with 8 bases between. Germline values: CDR1 MDHEN, CDR2 SYDVKM. The CDR3 is 14 amino acids. Assay: immunoSEQ multiplex PCR; the TCRdb copy retains only in-frame clones and omits some. The table records some 170,000 clones, 85% to 90% of them present only once. Points from the study as a whole: Among vaccine-associated CD4 TCRs, coverage spanned spike, with dominance at 160-218 and 743-854. Unmutated variant regions are reportedly targeted by nearly half of spike-specific TCRs. Females made up more of the donors, who were largely white British, and clonal diversity may have come out too low.

Points on this clone: No antigen is known for it.

The input for sequencing was peripheral blood, taken on day 0 of AZD1222 vaccination. The chain carries TRBV28 and TRBJ1-1; weak D call: TRBD1 (5 bases). This receptor was identified in an adult in good health. The DNA of the CDR3 is TGTGCCAGCAGTTTAACAGGTTCGAACACTGAAGCTTTCTTT. Its translation is CASSLTGSNTEAFF.